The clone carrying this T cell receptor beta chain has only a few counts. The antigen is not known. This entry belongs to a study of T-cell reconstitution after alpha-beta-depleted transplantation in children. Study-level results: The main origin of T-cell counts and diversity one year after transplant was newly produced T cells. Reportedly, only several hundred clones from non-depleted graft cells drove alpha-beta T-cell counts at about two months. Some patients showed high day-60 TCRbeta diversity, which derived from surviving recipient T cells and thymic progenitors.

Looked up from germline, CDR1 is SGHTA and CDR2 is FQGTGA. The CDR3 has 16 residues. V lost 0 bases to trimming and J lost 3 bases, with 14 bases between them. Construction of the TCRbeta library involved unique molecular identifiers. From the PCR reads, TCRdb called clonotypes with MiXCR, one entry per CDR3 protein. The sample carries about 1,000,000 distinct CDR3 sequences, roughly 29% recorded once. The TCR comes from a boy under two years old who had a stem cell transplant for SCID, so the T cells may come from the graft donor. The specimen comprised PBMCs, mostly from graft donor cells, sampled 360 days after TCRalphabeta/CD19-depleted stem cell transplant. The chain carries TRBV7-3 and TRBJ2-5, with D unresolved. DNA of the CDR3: TGTGCCAGCAGCTTAACGTCGGCTACATCAAAAGAGACCCAGTACTTC. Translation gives CASSLTSATSKETQYF.